Shown below are 12 T cell receptor beta chains from a single sample sequenced in a study of blood T cells in healthy people across ages. Using a J-beta primer mix together with a sample-barcoded 5' primer, a second PCR was run for about 7 to 12 cycles. TCRdb re-derived calls from the 5' RACE reads in MiXCR, one entry per CDR3 protein. The sample lists 700,000 to 800,000 distinct CDR3 sequences, roughly 41% occurring once. The sequencing input was blood. Every receptor here comes from a woman aged 55 to 70 in good health.

With regard to this clonotype: The limits of the CDR3 on the DNA are not certain, so only TCRdb's listed CDR3 is given. J is TRBJ2-7 and V is TRBV7-3; the table assigns TRBD1, which was not confirmed against the DNA. With termini counted, the CDR3 has 16 amino acids. Germline-derived CDR1 and CDR2 are SGHTA and FQGTGA. CDR3 sequence reads: CASSFAPGTGLSDLYF.

This clonotype was seen a handful of times. The chain combines TRBV10-3 with TRBJ2-7, with no clear D. This CDR3 has 14 amino acids. V dropped 6 bases and J dropped 3 bases, with 15 bases sitting between them. Germline values: CDR1 ENHRY, CDR2 SYGVKD. CDR3 sequence reads: CAISLDTTNYEQYF. The CDR3 nucleotides are TGTGCCATCAGCCTCGATACTACCAACTACGAGCAGTACTTC.

The CDR3 here is CASGSNSARGFNTEAFF. CDR3 DNA: TGTGCTAGTGGATCCAATTCCGCAAGGGGGTTTAACACTGAAGCTTTCTTT. V is TRBV12-5 and J is TRBJ1-1, with D possibly being TRBD1 (6 bases). This CDR3 has 17 amino acids. CDR1 and CDR2 from the germline V gene are LGHNT and FRNRAP. V was pared by 6 bases and J by 2 bases, with 22 bases between.

The sample holds many counts of this clonotype. This chain joins TRBV7-2 and TRBJ2-3; maybe TRBD2 (5 bases). From germline, CDR1 is SGHTA and CDR2 FQGNSA. V shed 0 bases and J shed 0 bases, with 10 bases lying between them. The CDR3 sequence is 16 residues long. This chain's CDR3 is CASSLAASSSTDTQYF. CDR3 bases: TGTGCCAGCAGCTTAGCGGCGTCTAGCAGCACAGATACGCAGTATTTT.

This chain joins TRBV20-1 and TRBJ1-2, with D unclear. CDR1 and CDR2 (germline): DFQATT, SNEGSKA (reference sequence). The CDR3 contains 11 residues. Trimming removed 0 bases from V and 5 bases from J, with 4 bases in between. CDR3: CSARDVYGYTF. CDR3 coding DNA: TGCAGTGCTAGAGATGTGTATGGCTACACCTTC.

Only one count was recorded for this clonotype. A junction end diverges from the germline sequence, so it may reflect a read error. The chain combines TRBV9 with TRBJ2-7; D perhaps matches TRBD2 (6 bases). CDR3 length: 14 amino acids. CDR1 is SGDLS, CDR2 YYNGEE, per germline. The CDR3 DNA sequence: TGTGCCGGCAGCGTTGATTCCGGGGGTTACGAGCAGTACTTC. Protein: CAGSVDSGGYEQYF.

Only a few counts were recorded for this clonotype. The chain employs TRBV6-4 and TRBJ2-5; D gene unclear. CDR3 length: 13 amino acids. In germline, CDR1 is MRHNA, CDR2 SNTAGT. Trimming pared 8 bases from V and 3 bases from J, leaving 13 bases between. The CDR3 bases are TGTGCCAGCGGAGTCCGGCCCAAAGAGACCCAGTACTTC. It is translated as CASGVRPKETQYF.

In regard to this clonotype: The junction departs from germline at one end; a sequencing error may be responsible. This chain connects TRBV10-3 to TRBJ2-5, with 8 nucleotides matching TRBD1. CDR3 length: 14 residues. Germline CDR1 ENHRY, CDR2 SYGVKD. The DNA of the CDR3 is TGTACCATCAGCCCCGGGACAGGTCAAGAGACCCAGTACTTC. Its translation is CTISPGTGQETQYF.

The genes are TRBV7-9 and TRBJ2-7; the D is unclear. V lost 3 bases to trimming and J lost 2 bases, with 5 bases between them. In germline, CDR1 is SEHNR, CDR2 FQNEAQ (reference sequence). This CDR3 spans 12 amino acids. DNA of the CDR3: TGTGCCAGCAGCTTTAAAACCTACGAGCAGTACTTC. Amino acid sequence: CASSFKTYEQYF.

This clonotype was recorded a few times. The chain combines TRBV5-1 with TRBJ2-1, with TRBD2 identical over 7 bases. CDR1 is SGHRS, CDR2 YFSETQ, per germline. J was trimmed by 6 bases and V by 4 bases; bases with no gene match: 19. This CDR3 is built from 18 residues. The CDR3 region is CASSMMGGGKGVSNEQFF. In nucleotides, the CDR3 is TGCGCCAGCAGCATGATGGGCGGGGGAAAGGGAGTGAGCAATGAGCAGTTCTTC. Supplemented by reference TRBV5-1 and TRBJ2-1, the full variable domain reads KAGVTQTPRYLIKTRGQQVTLSCSPISGHRSVSWYQQTPGQGLQFLFEYFSETQRNKGNFPGRFSGRQFSNSRSEMNVSTLELGDSALYLCASSMMGGGKGVSNEQFFGPGTRLTVL.

Worth noting for this clonotype: A read error is possible here, since a much larger clone lies one base away. V gene TRBV7-9 combines with J gene TRBJ1-5; 7 bases fit TRBD1. The CDR3 length is 14 residues. CDR1 and CDR2 (germline): SEHNR, FQNEAQ (reference sequence). CDR3 nucleotide sequence: TGTGTCAGCAGTTTGGGACAGAGCAATCAGCCCCAGCATTTT. Residues: CVSSLGQSNQPQHF. The whole variable domain, remainder taken from reference TRBV7-9 and TRBJ1-5, is DTGVSQNPRHKITKRGQNVTFRCDPISEHNRLYWYRQTLGQGPEFLTYFQNEAQLEKSRLLSDRFSAERPKGSFSTLEIQRTEQGDSAMYLCVSSLGQSNQPQHFGDGTRLSIL.

This clonotype was recorded a few times. This CDR3 is CSARDRLAGSYNEQFF. The CDR3 nucleotides are TGCAGTGCTAGAGATCGGCTAGCGGGATCATACAATGAGCAGTTCTTC. The gene calls are TRBV20-1 and TRBJ2-1, with 9 nucleotides matching TRBD2. V shed 0 bases and J 4 bases; nucleotides not matched to a gene: 7. This CDR3 region has 16 residues. Germline V gives CDR1 DFQATT, CDR2 SNEGSKA (reference sequence).